This T cell receptor (beta chain) was profiled in a study of Ad26.COV2.S vaccination and SARS-CoV-2 variants. This table comes from immunoSEQ multiplex PCR, and its TCRdb copy is limited to in-frame clones, with some not included. The sample includes hundreds of thousands of clones, more than 75% of them seen just once. The treatment here: roughly 20 received Ad26.COV2.S at low or high dose, single or two shots; 5 received placebo; per-sample allocation not given. The investigators took samples on day 63 after the first vaccine or placebo injection. Whoever gave the sample was an adult aged 18-55 years in Boston. Study-wide points: Vaccinees and placebo recipients showed similar non-spike TCR breadth. While placebo recipients had lower spike-specific TCR breadth, vaccine recipients had more.

Turning to this clone: Its antigen remains unidentified.

This sample comprised peripheral blood, obtained in a trial of Ad26.COV2.S vaccine versus placebo. The sequence derives from a person aged 18-65 years who received the Ad26.COV2.S COVID-19 vaccine or a placebo.

Written as DNA, the CDR3 is TGTGCCATCAGTGAGTCTGGACAGGGAAATGAGCAGTACTTC. Translating gives CAISESGQGNEQYF. V usage is TRBV10-3 and J usage is TRBJ2-7; 8 bases are a match to TRBD1. Trimming took 0 bases from V and 7 from J; bases not matched to a gene: 5. In germline, CDR1 is ENHRY, CDR2 SYGVKD. CDR3 length equals 14 residues.